The 24 T cell receptor beta chains in this list originate from one sample, sequenced in a study of T-cell memory formation after mild COVID-19. TCRdb reprocessed the 5' RACE reads via MiXCR and lists one record per CDR3 protein. The sample has about 350,000 distinct CDR3 sequences, roughly an eighth seen once. The sample comprised PBMCs or a T cell subset sorted from them (not recorded which). These receptors were taken from a man aged 18 to 35 who had mild COVID-19 (a few samples of this study predate the infection). Cell type and time point are not known.

This clonotype was recorded a few times. The chain couples TRBV24-1 to TRBJ2-5; D is perhaps TRBD1 (6 bases). Trimming removed 1 base at V and 4 bases at J, with 21 bases between. This CDR3 is 18 amino acids long. Germline lookup yields CDR1 KGHDR and CDR2 SFDVKD. CDR3 in amino acids: CATSDFPGARGWIETQYF. Written as DNA, the CDR3 is TGTGCCACCAGTGATTTTCCAGGTGCCAGGGGATGGATAGAGACCCAGTACTTC.

This clonotype was recorded at least ten times. This chain joins TRBV6-4 and TRBJ1-1; possible D gene TRBD1, 5 bases. Deletions cut 7 bases from V and 6 bases from J, with 21 bases between. Germline CDR1 reads MRHNA; CDR2 reads SNTAGT. There are 15 residues in the CDR3. CDR3 in DNA: TGTGCCAGCAAAGCACAGGAGGAAGGGGCCGCTGAAGCTTTCTTT. Its protein is CASKAQEEGAAEAFF.

The gene calls are TRBV6-5 and TRBJ2-1; D could derive from TRBD1 or TRBD2 (5 bases each). The CDR3 extends over 14 amino acids. CDR1 is MNHEY and CDR2 is SVGAGI in the germline V gene. The ends were cut back, 7 bases at V and 5 bases at J, with 15 bases in the middle. CDR3 nucleotides: TGTGCCAGCAACGAGGGGCCAACTCACAATGAGCAGTTCTTC. It codes for CASNEGPTHNEQFF.

The table lists this clonotype with a few counts. The V and J genes are TRBV6-5 and TRBJ1-2; possibly TRBD1 for D (5 bases). The germline CDR1 and CDR2 sequences are MNHEY and SVGAGI. V was pared by 0 bases and J by 3 bases, with 5 bases between. The CDR3 runs to 13 residues. CDR3 in amino acids: CASSYSGHYGYTF. Here the CDR3 DNA reads TGTGCCAGCAGTTACTCGGGACACTATGGCTACACCTTC.

This clonotype has more than one count but fewer than ten. The chain combines TRBV27 with TRBJ1-2; unclear D gene. The germline V gene encodes CDR1 MNHEY and CDR2 SMNVEV (reference sequence). The length of the CDR3 is 13 residues. With 3 bases removed from V and 3 bases from J, the gap between germline ends came to 8 bases. The CDR3 DNA reads as TGTGCCAGCAGTTTTAGGAGCTACTATGGCTACACCTTC. Translated, it gives CASSFRSYYGYTF.

V is TRBV5-6 and J is TRBJ2-1, with D hard to call. V was trimmed by 5 bases and J by 10 bases, leaving 22 bases between them. There are 15 residues in the CDR3. CDR1 is SGHDT and CDR2 is YYEEEE in the germline V gene. The CDR3 here is CASSLDQWVQLEQFF. CDR3 DNA sequence: TGTGCCAGCAGTTTAGACCAGTGGGTACAATTGGAGCAGTTCTTC.

This clonotype appeared a few times. The V call is TRBV4-3, the J call TRBJ1-1; tentative D call: TRBD1 (5 bases). Deletions cut 1 base from V and 4 bases from J, with 13 bases between. The CDR3 has 15 residues. Germline CDR1 is LGHNA and CDR2 is YSLEER. Written as DNA, the CDR3 is TGCGCCAGCAGCCAAGCCCAATGGAGGGGCACTGAAGCTTTCTTT. Translated: CASSQAQWRGTEAFF.

This clonotype was observed at least ten times. The CDR3 bases are TGTGCCAGCAGCCGGGGGTCATATGGCTACACCTTC. Protein product: CASSRGSYGYTF. The chain uses TRBV14 and TRBJ1-2; a weak D match, TRBD1 (5 bases). CDR3 length: 12 amino acids. CDR1 is SGHDN, CDR2 FVKESK, per germline. V was cut by 4 bases and J by 5 bases, with 8 bases left in between. Based on the CDR3 plus reference TRBV14 and TRBJ1-2, the full variable domain is EAGVTQFPSHSVIEKGQTVTLRCDPISGHDNLYWYRRVMGKEIKFLLHFVKESKQDESGMPNNRFLAERTGGTYSTLKVQPAELEDSGVYFCASSRGSYGYTFGSGTRLTVV.

The chain uses TRBV3-1 and TRBJ2-1, with D possibly matching TRBD2 (6 bases). CDR1 is LGHDT and CDR2 is YNNKEL in the germline V gene (reference sequence). The CDR3 sequence is 13 residues long. With 7 bases removed from V and 9 bases from J, the gap between germline ends came to 16 bases. The CDR3 DNA sequence: TGTGCCAGCATGGGTAGCGGTACGCTTGAGCAGTTCTTC. It codes for CASMGSGTLEQFF.

This clonotype appeared many times. V gene TRBV9 combines with J gene TRBJ2-3; D gene ambiguous. V gave up 3 bases and J gave up 0 bases, with 8 bases separating them. The germline V gene has CDR1 SGDLS and CDR2 YYNGEE. CDR3 length: 14 amino acids. Here the CDR3 DNA reads TGTGCCAGCAGCGCCAGGAGTAGCACAGATACGCAGTATTTT. Translated, it gives CASSARSSTDTQYF.

The chain uses TRBV5-1 and TRBJ2-1, with D perhaps TRBD2 (7 bases). V was shortened by 4 bases and J by 3 bases, with 14 bases between the two germline ends. Germline V gene sequence: CDR1 SGHRS, CDR2 YFSETQ. The length of the CDR3 is 15 residues. The CDR3 loop reads CASSVPGGNYNEQFF. The CDR3 region has the DNA TGCGCCAGCAGCGTGCCGGGGGGCAACTACAATGAGCAGTTCTTC. The full variable domain, completed using reference TRBV5-1 and TRBJ2-1, is KAGVTQTPRYLIKTRGQQVTLSCSPISGHRSVSWYQQTPGQGLQFLFEYFSETQRNKGNFPGRFSGRQFSNSRSEMNVSTLELGDSALYLCASSVPGGNYNEQFFGPGTRLTVL.

In DNA, the CDR3 is TGTGCCAGCAGTTATTCGGCGGCCAGCACAGATACGCAGTATTTT. As protein: CASSYSAASTDTQYF. This chain links TRBV6-2 or TRBV6-3 with TRBJ2-3, with D unclear. This CDR3 region has 15 residues. The germline V and J ends were trimmed by 3 bases and 0 bases, with 10 bases remaining between them. Germline V gene sequence: CDR1 MNHEY, CDR2 SVGEGT.

This clonotype occurred a few times. The chain uses TRBV5-1 and TRBJ1-6, with 8 bases aligning to TRBD1. CDR3 size: 17 residues. V trimming: 4 bases; J trimming: 6 bases; junction bases outside the gene matches: 12. From germline, CDR1 is SGHRS and CDR2 YFSETQ. The CDR3 DNA follows: TGCGCCAGCAGCGTGGGACCCAGGGGGCAGGGTAATTCACCCCTCCACTTT. Its translation: CASSVGPRGQGNSPLHF.

The chain employs TRBV20-1 and TRBJ2-3; TRBD1 matches at 8 bases. Germline CDR1 DFQATT, CDR2 SNEGSKA (reference sequence). There are 17 residues in the CDR3. V dropped 0 bases and J dropped 2; count of bases not matched to a gene: 10. As DNA, the CDR3 is TGCAGTGCTAGAGATCAAAAGACAGGGGAAGACACAGATACGCAGTATTTT. Its translation: CSARDQKTGEDTDTQYF.

This clonotype has more than one count but fewer than ten. The chain couples TRBV7-2 to TRBJ1-6, with TRBD1 as a possible D gene (6 bases). CDR3 length: 16 residues. Trimming cost V 7 bases and J 7 bases, with 20 bases left between them. Germline V CDR1 and CDR2: SGHTA, FQGNSA. The CDR3 here is CASTRRQAGGNSPLHF. The CDR3 nucleotides read TGTGCCAGCACCAGGCGACAGGCCGGGGGCAATTCACCCCTCCACTTT.

This clonotype has only a few counts. CDR3 amino acids: CASSGLAIYEQYV. The DNA of the CDR3 is TGTGCCAGCTCGGGGCTGGCCATCTACGAGCAGTACGTC. The chain uses TRBV18 and TRBJ2-7, with D possibly being TRBD1 (5 bases). V was shortened by 6 bases and J by 3 bases, with 12 bases between the two germline ends. Germline values: CDR1 KGHSH, CDR2 LQKENI. This CDR3 has 13 amino acids.

This clonotype was detected only a few times. This chain links TRBV29-1 with TRBJ1-2; 9 bases map to TRBD1. The CDR3 has 15 amino acids. Trimming at V came to 3 bases and at J to 1 base, leaving 6 bases not matched to a gene. CDR1 and CDR2 from the germline V gene are SQVTM and ANQGSEA. The CDR3 here is CSVEGQGYLNYGYTF. CDR3 sequence (DNA): TGCAGCGTTGAGGGACAGGGATACCTTAACTATGGCTACACCTTC.

This clonotype came up a few times. The rearrangement links TRBV13 to TRBJ2-7; TRBD1 is a possible D gene (6 bases). Germline V gene lookup returns CDR1 PRHDT and CDR2 FYEKMQ (reference sequence). This CDR3 is 13 amino acids long. V lost 3 bases and J lost 3, with 9 bases in between. The CDR3 reads CASSLKDSYEQYF. Here the CDR3 DNA reads TGTGCCAGCAGCTTGAAGGACAGCTACGAGCAGTACTTC.

The chain is built from TRBV7-2 and TRBJ1-2; tentatively, D is TRBD1 (6 bases). The germline V gene encodes CDR1 SGHTA and CDR2 FQGNSA. The length of the CDR3 is 17 residues. V was shortened by 5 bases and J by 7 bases, with 26 bases between the two germline ends. The CDR3 reads CASSPYRRDIQMGGYTF. CDR3 coding DNA: TGTGCCAGCAGCCCCTATCGGCGGGACATTCAAATGGGTGGCTACACCTTC.

This chain joins TRBV6-5 and TRBJ2-5; 7 bases map to TRBD2. Trimming took 6 bases from V and 5 from J; bases not matched to a gene: 12. The CDR3 is made up of 15 amino acids. CDR1 is MNHEY, CDR2 SVGAGI, per germline. CDR3 DNA sequence: TGTGCCAGCAGGGCTGCTTTCTGGGGGGGGGAGACCCAGTACTTC. Amino acids: CASRAAFWGGETQYF.

Here the CDR3 reads CASSLDPDYEQFF. The CDR3 nucleotides are TGTGCCAGCAGCTTAGACCCGGATTATGAGCAGTTCTTC. The chain couples TRBV7-3 to TRBJ2-1, with unresolved D. CDR3 size: 13 residues. Germline-derived CDR1 and CDR2 are SGHTA and FQGTGA. The V and J ends lost 2 bases and 8 bases respectively, with 10 bases between them.

The chain has TRBV5-5 and TRBJ2-1; tentatively, D is TRBD2 (6 bases). CDR1 and CDR2 (germline): SGHKS, YYEKEE (reference sequence). V shed 4 bases and J shed 9 bases, with 20 bases lying between them. The CDR3 length is 15 residues. CDR3: CASSPLGGLVSEQFF. CDR3 DNA: TGTGCCAGCAGCCCGCTGGGGGGTCTCGTGAGTGAGCAGTTCTTC.

This clonotype was counted many times. The V and J genes are TRBV7-2 and TRBJ1-1; possible D gene TRBD1, 5 bases. Germline V gene lookup returns CDR1 SGHTA and CDR2 FQGNSA. The ends were cut back, 1 base at V and 0 bases at J, with 9 bases in the middle. There are 15 residues in the CDR3. In nucleotides, the CDR3 is TGTGCCAGCAGCTTAGGGGGGGGTATGAACACTGAAGCTTTCTTT. Residues: CASSLGGGMNTEAFF.

V gene TRBV28 combines with J gene TRBJ1-1; no reliable D call. Germline CDR1 is MDHEN and CDR2 is SYDVKM. The V end was cut by 7 bases, the J end by 1 base, with 10 bases between. CDR3 length: 13 residues. The CDR3 DNA is TGTGCCAGCACCCCGGGAACGAACACTGAAGCTTTCTTT. Its protein product is CASTPGTNTEAFF.